Below are 20 T cell receptor beta chains sequenced from a single sample in a study of T-cell reconstitution after alpha-beta-depleted transplantation in children. As it was prepared, the TCRbeta library received unique molecular identifiers. TCRdb re-analysed the PCR reads in MiXCR, keeping a single row per CDR3 protein. The table includes about 900,000 distinct CDR3 sequences, around 30% detected once. The source was PBMCs, mostly from graft donor cells, collected 360 days after TCRalphabeta/CD19-depleted stem cell transplant. These receptors were obtained from a boy under two years old who had a stem cell transplant for SCID, so the T cells may come from the graft donor.

The chain carries TRBV6-1 and TRBJ2-2; 8 nucleotides align to TRBD1. This CDR3 region has 14 residues. Germline V lookup: CDR1 MNHNS, CDR2 SASEGT. V was pared by 10 bases and J by 0 bases, with 4 bases of the junction left unmatched. The CDR3 is CATRQGPNTGELFF. DNA for the CDR3: TGTGCCACCCGACAGGGGCCGAACACCGGGGAGCTGTTTTTT.

The rearrangement uses TRBV6-2 or TRBV6-3 and TRBJ2-3; the D gene is possibly TRBD2 (7 bases). Per the germline V gene, CDR1 is MNHEY and CDR2 is SVGEGT. With 3 bases removed from V and 0 bases from J, the gap between germline ends came to 10 bases. The CDR3 extends over 15 amino acids. In DNA, the CDR3 is TGTGCCAGCAGTTATGCGGGGGCGAGCACAGATACGCAGTATTTT. Residues: CASSYAGASTDTQYF.

This clonotype was found a few times. This sequence joins TRBV29-1 and TRBJ2-4; D is perhaps TRBD1 or TRBD2 (5 bases each). CDR3 length: 14 residues. The germline V and J ends were trimmed by 4 bases and 8 bases, with 18 bases remaining between them. Germline V gene sequence: CDR1 SQVTM, CDR2 ANQGSEA. CDR3 coding DNA: TGCAGCGTTGCCGGTCTAAAGCGAGGGGACATTCAGTACTTC. Translated: CSVAGLKRGDIQYF.

This clonotype has a handful of counts. The chain uses TRBV2 and TRBJ2-7; TRBD1 matches at 7 bases. The J segment lost 6 bases and the V segment lost 3 bases, leaving 17 bases of the junction unmatched. This CDR3 is 17 amino acids long. The germline gives CDR1 SNHLY, CDR2 FYNNEI. As DNA, the CDR3 is TGTGCCAGCAGTGATGCACAGGGGCGGATGGGTCCATCCGAGCAGTACTTC. Its translation is CASSDAQGRMGPSEQYF.

This clonotype was seen only a few times. The chain couples TRBV5-5 to TRBJ1-1, with D perhaps TRBD1 (5 bases). CDR1 is SGHKS, CDR2 YYEKEE, per germline (reference sequence). V dropped 1 base and J dropped 1 base, with 11 bases sitting between them. The CDR3 loop spans 15 amino acids. CDR3: CASSLMNRQNTEAFF. The DNA for the CDR3 is TGTGCCAGCAGCTTGATGAACAGGCAGAACACTGAAGCTTTCTTT. The whole variable domain, filled in from reference TRBV5-5 and TRBJ1-1, reads DAGVTQSPTHLIKTRGQQVTLRCSPISGHKSVSWYQQVLGQGPQFIFQYYEKEERGRGNFPDRFSARQFPNYSSELNVNALLLGDSALYLCASSLMNRQNTEAFFGQGTRLTVV.

V is TRBV11-2 and J is TRBJ2-3; tentatively, D is TRBD2 (6 bases). Germline CDR1 reads SGHAT; CDR2 reads FQNNGV. V shed 0 bases and J shed 3 bases, with 16 bases lying between them. This CDR3 is built from 17 residues. The CDR3 DNA sequence: TGTGCCAGCAGCTTAGATATGGCGGGGAAAGGGACAGATACGCAGTATTTT. This sequence encodes CASSLDMAGKGTDTQYF.

The chain combines TRBV11-1 with TRBJ2-2; possibly TRBD1 for D (6 bases). CDR3 size: 13 residues. Germline V gene data show CDR1 as SGHAT and CDR2 as FQDESV (reference sequence). The V end was cut by 10 bases, the J end by 1 base, with 10 bases between. The CDR3 is CATRDKNTGELFF. As DNA, the CDR3 is TGTGCCACACGGGACAAGAACACCGGGGAGCTGTTTTTT.

This clonotype occurred a few times. The V call is TRBV12-3 or TRBV12-4, the J call TRBJ2-3, with 8 nucleotides matching TRBD1. V was pared by 6 bases and J by 2 bases, with 7 bases of the junction left unmatched. The CDR3 sequence is 15 residues long. CDR3 sequence: CASSAGTGITDTQYF. CDR3 DNA sequence: TGTGCCAGCAGCGCCGGGACAGGAATCACAGATACGCAGTATTTT.

V gene TRBV20-1 combines with J gene TRBJ2-7; D tentatively fits TRBD1 or TRBD2 (5 bases each). This CDR3 spans 16 amino acids. The germline CDR1 and CDR2 sequences are DFQATT and SNEGSKA (reference sequence). Trimming shortened V by 0 bases and J by 1 base, and 16 bases separated the two germline ends. CDR3 in DNA: TGCAGTGCTAGAGAACCCCGAGGGGACGGATCCTACGAGCAGTACTTC. As protein: CSAREPRGDGSYEQYF.

The chain links TRBV4-2 to TRBJ2-7, with 7 bases matching TRBD1. CDR1 is LGHNA, CDR2 YNFKEQ, per germline. With 5 bases clipped from V and 0 bases from J, the junction kept 7 bases outside the gene matches. The CDR3 length is 15 residues. CDR3 bases: TGTGCCAGCAGCTTCCGGACAGGAGACTCCTACGAGCAGTACTTC. This encodes CASSFRTGDSYEQYF.

This clonotype was seen only a few times. V is TRBV20-1 and J is TRBJ2-6; D possibly uses TRBD1 or TRBD2 (6 bases each). Germline V lookup: CDR1 DFQATT, CDR2 SNEGSKA (reference sequence). Trimming shortened V by 0 bases and J by 0 bases, and 15 bases separated the two germline ends. The CDR3 runs 18 residues. Here the CDR3 reads CSARDLGGSLSGANVLTF. As DNA, the CDR3 is TGCAGTGCTAGAGATTTGGGGGGCTCCCTCTCTGGGGCCAACGTCCTGACTTTC.

This clonotype was counted only a few times. V is TRBV11-2 and J is TRBJ2-5, with 7 nucleotides matching TRBD2. This CDR3 contains 15 residues. The V segment lost 3 bases and the J segment 1 base; nucleotides outside the gene matches: 5. The V gene's germline CDR1 is SGHAT and CDR2 FQNNGV. CDR3 amino acids: CASSLRGLPQETQYF. CDR3 bases: TGTGCCAGCAGCTTGCGGGGACTACCCCAAGAGACCCAGTACTTC.

This clonotype was found a few times. The V and J genes are TRBV5-5 and TRBJ2-3; D gene uncertain. Trimming took off 4 bases at V and 0 bases at J, with 15 bases between the two ends. The germline V gene encodes CDR1 SGHKS and CDR2 YYEKEE (reference sequence). CDR3 size: 16 residues. In nucleotides, the CDR3 is TGTGCCAGCAGCGACTTTACAGTACGGAGCACAGATACGCAGTATTTT. It is translated as CASSDFTVRSTDTQYF.

The table lists this clonotype with a few counts. The chain is built from TRBV20-1 and TRBJ1-4, with 10 bases fitting TRBD1. Germline CDR1 is DFQATT and CDR2 is SNEGSKA (reference sequence). The CDR3 spans 14 residues. For the CDR3, the DNA is TGCAGACCCCATGGGGGACAGGGGAATGAAAAACTGTTTTTT. Translation gives CRPHGGQGNEKLFF.

Ten or more counts support this clonotype. This chain joins TRBV11-2 and TRBJ2-1; D remains unclear. The CDR3 is 15 residues long. The ends were cut back, 1 base at V and 3 bases at J, with 10 bases in the middle. Germline CDR1 is SGHAT and CDR2 is FQNNGV. As DNA, the CDR3 is TGTGCCAGCAGCTTAGCCGGACCCTTCTACAATGAGCAGTTCTTC. Protein product: CASSLAGPFYNEQFF.

This chain links TRBV7-9 with TRBJ1-1; the D is unclear. The CDR3 sequence is 13 residues long. The V end lost 1 base, the J end lost 10 bases, and 13 bases lay between the germline ends. Germline V lookup: CDR1 SEHNR, CDR2 FQNEAQ (reference sequence). The CDR3 loop is CASSLESGLPAFF. The CDR3 DNA sequence: TGTGCCAGCAGCTTAGAGTCAGGCCTCCCAGCTTTCTTT.

This clonotype was observed many times. V gene TRBV27 combines with J gene TRBJ2-1; D is perhaps TRBD1 or TRBD2 (5 bases each). V lost 8 bases and J 2 bases, leaving 16 bases between the germline ends. From germline, CDR1 is MNHEY and CDR2 SMNVEV (reference sequence). CDR3 size: 15 residues. Written as DNA, the CDR3 is TGTGCCAGCCGTCCCGAGGGGATGCCCTACAATGAGCAGTTCTTC. Amino acids: CASRPEGMPYNEQFF.

The V gene is TRBV2, the J gene TRBJ2-7; the match to TRBD1 covers 9 bases. In germline, CDR1 is SNHLY, CDR2 FYNNEI. V trimming: 7 bases; J trimming: 4 bases; junction bases outside the gene matches: 11. This CDR3 is built from 15 residues. CDR3 DNA: TGTGCCAGCACCTGGACAGGGGCGCGCGGGTACGAGCAGTACTTC. Encoded protein: CASTWTGARGYEQYF.

This clonotype was counted between two and nine times. This chain links TRBV20-1 with TRBJ2-3; 12 bases line up with TRBD2. CDR1 and CDR2 (germline): DFQATT, SNEGSKA (reference sequence). The V segment lost 2 bases and the J segment 8 bases; nucleotides outside the gene matches: 2. The CDR3 extends over 13 amino acids. The CDR3 DNA sequence: TGCAGTGCTAGACCGACTAGCGGGGGTACGCAGTATTTT. Its protein is CSARPTSGGTQYF.

The chain carries TRBV11-1 and TRBJ2-3, with D possibly called TRBD1 or TRBD2 (5 bases each). The V and J ends lost 6 bases and 5 bases respectively, with 18 bases between them. The CDR3 consists of 15 residues. Germline lookup yields CDR1 SGHAT and CDR2 FQDESV (reference sequence). The CDR3 sequence is CASSYNPGPKDTQYF. DNA for the CDR3: TGTGCCAGCAGTTACAATCCGGGACCTAAAGATACGCAGTATTTT.